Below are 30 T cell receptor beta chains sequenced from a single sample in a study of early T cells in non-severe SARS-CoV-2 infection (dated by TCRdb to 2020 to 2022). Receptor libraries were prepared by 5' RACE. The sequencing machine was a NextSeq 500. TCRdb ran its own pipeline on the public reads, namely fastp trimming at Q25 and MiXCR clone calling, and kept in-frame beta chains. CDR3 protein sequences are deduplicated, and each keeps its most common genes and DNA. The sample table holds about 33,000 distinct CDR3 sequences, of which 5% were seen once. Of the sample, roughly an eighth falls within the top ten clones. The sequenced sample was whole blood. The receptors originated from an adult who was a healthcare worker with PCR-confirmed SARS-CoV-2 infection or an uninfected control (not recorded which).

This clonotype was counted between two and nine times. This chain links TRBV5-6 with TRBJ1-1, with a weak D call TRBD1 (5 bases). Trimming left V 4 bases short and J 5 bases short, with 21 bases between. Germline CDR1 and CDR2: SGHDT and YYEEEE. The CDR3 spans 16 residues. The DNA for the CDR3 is TGTGCCAGCAGCCCTACCGGGGCCCTAAGAACAACTGAAGCTTTCTTT. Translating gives CASSPTGALRTTEAFF. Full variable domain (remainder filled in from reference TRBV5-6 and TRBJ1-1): DAGVTQSPTHLIKTRGQQVTLRCSPKSGHDTVSWYQQALGQGPQFIFQYYEEEERQRGNFPDRFSGHQFPNYSSELNVNALLLGDSALYLCASSPTGALRTTEAFFGQGTRLTVV.

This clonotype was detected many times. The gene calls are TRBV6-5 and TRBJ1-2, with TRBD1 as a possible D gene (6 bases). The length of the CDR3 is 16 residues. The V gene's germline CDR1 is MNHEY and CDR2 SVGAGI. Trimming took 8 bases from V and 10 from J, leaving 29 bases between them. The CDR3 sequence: CASRANVGAASIDYTF. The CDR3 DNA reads TGTGCCAGCCGCGCGAATGTGGGGGCGGCCTCTATTGACTACACCTTC.

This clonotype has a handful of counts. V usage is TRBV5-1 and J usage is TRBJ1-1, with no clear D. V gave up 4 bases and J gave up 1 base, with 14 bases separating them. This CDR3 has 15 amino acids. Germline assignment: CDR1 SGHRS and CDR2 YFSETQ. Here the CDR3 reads CASSLDPSRNTEAFF. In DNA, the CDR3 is TGCGCCAGCAGCCTGGATCCATCCCGGAACACTGAAGCTTTCTTT.

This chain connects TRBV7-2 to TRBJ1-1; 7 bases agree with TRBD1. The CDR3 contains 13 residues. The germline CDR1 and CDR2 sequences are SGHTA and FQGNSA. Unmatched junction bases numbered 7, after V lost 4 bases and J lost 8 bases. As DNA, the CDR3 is TGTGCCAGCAGCTCCACCCGGGACAGCGAAGCTTTCTTT. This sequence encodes CASSSTRDSEAFF.

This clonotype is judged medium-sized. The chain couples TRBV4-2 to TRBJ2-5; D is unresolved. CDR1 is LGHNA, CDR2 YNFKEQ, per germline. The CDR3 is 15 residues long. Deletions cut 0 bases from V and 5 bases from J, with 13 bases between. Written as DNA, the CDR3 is TGTGCCAGCAGCCAAGAAGTAGGCGTGTGGGAGACCCAGTACTTC. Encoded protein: CASSQEVGVWETQYF.

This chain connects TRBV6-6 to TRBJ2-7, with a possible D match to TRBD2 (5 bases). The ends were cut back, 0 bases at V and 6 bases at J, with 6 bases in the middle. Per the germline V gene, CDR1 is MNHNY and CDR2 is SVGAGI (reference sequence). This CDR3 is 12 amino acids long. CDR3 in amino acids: CASSYSRVEQYF. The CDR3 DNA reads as TGTGCCAGCAGTTACTCGAGGGTCGAGCAGTACTTC.

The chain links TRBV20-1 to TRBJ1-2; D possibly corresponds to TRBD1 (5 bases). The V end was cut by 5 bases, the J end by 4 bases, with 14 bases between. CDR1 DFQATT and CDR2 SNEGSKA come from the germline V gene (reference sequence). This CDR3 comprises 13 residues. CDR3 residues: CSAFEQGFYGYTF. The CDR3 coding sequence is TGCAGTGCTTTCGAGCAGGGATTCTATGGCTACACCTTC.

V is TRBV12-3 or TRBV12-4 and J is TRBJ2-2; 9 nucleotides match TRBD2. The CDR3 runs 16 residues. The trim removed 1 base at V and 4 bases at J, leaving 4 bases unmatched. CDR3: CASSLGSGGRTGELFF. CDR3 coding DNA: TGTGCCAGCAGTTTAGGTAGCGGGGGTCGCACCGGGGAGCTGTTTTTT.

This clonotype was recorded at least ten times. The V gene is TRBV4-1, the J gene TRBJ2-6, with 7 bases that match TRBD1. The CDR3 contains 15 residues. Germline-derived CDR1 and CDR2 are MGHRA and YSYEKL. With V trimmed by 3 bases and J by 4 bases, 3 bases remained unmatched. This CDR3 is CASSQTGNGANVLTF. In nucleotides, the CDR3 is TGCGCCAGCAGCCAGACAGGGAACGGGGCCAACGTCCTGACTTTC.

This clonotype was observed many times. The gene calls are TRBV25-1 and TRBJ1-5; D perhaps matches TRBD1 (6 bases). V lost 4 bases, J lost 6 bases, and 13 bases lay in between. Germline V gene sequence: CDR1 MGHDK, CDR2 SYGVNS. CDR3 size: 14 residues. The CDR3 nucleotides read TGTGCCAGCAGTGTCCCAGGGGAGGGTCAGCCCCAGCATTTT. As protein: CASSVPGEGQPQHF.

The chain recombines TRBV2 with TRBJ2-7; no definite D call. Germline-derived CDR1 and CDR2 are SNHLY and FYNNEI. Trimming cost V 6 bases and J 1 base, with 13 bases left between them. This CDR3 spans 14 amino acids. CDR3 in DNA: TGTGCCAGCAGCCTGACACCCGTTTCCTACGAGCAGTACTTC. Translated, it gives CASSLTPVSYEQYF. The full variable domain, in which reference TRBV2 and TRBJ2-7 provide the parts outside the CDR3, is EPEVTQTPSHQVTQMGQEVILRCVPISNHLYFYWYRQILGQKVEFLVSFYNNEISEKSEIFDDQFSVERPDGSNFTLKIRSTKLEDSAMYFCASSLTPVSYEQYFGPGTRLTVT.

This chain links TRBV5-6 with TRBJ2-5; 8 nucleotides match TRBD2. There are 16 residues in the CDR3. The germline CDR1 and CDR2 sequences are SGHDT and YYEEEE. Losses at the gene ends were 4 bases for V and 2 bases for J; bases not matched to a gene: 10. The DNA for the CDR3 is TGTGCCAGCAGCCTGGTAGGAACTAGCGGACAAGAGACCCAGTACTTC. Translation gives CASSLVGTSGQETQYF.

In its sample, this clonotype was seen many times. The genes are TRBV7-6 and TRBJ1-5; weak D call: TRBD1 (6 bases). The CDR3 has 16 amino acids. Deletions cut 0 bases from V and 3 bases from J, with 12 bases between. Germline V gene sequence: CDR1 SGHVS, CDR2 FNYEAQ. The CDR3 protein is CASSLALGGHNQPQHF. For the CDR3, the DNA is TGTGCCAGCAGCTTAGCGCTGGGGGGGCACAATCAGCCCCAGCATTTT.

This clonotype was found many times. The CDR3 loop is CATTGMGQETQYF. In DNA, the CDR3 is TGTGCCACTACCGGTATGGGGCAAGAGACCCAGTACTTC. This rearrangement joins TRBV6-5 to TRBJ2-5; D is uncertain. V was clipped by 10 bases and J by 2 bases, with 14 bases between them. The CDR3 is 13 residues long. Germline V lookup: CDR1 MNHEY, CDR2 SVGAGI.

The CDR3 protein is CASSGAMEYF. CDR3 bases: TGTGCCAGCAGCGGAGCGATGGAGTATTTT. The chain uses TRBV5-6 and TRBJ2-3; no clear D gene. The CDR3 is 10 residues long. The germline CDR1 and CDR2 sequences are SGHDT and YYEEEE. With 4 bases removed from V and 13 bases from J, the gap between germline ends came to 10 bases.

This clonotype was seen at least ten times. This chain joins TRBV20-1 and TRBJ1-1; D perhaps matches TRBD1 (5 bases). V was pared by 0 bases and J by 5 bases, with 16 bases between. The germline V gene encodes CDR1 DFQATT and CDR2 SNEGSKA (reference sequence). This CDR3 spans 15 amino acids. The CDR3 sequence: CSARDLKGRGTEAFF. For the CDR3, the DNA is TGCAGTGCTAGAGATCTTAAGGGGAGGGGTACTGAAGCTTTCTTT.

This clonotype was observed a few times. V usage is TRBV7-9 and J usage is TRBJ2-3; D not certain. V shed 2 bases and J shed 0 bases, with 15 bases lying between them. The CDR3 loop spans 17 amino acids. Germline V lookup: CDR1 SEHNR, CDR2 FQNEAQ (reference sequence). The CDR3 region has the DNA TGTGCCAGCAGCTTACTCCCGGTGGGGTTAAGCACAGATACGCAGTATTTT. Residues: CASSLLPVGLSTDTQYF.

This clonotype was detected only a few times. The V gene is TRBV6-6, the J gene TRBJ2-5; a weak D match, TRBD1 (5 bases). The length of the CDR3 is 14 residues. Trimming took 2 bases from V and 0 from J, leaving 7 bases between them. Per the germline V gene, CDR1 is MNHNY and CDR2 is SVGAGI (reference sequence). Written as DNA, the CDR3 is TGTGCCAGCAGTTACCCAGGGTACCAAGAGACCCAGTACTTC. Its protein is CASSYPGYQETQYF.

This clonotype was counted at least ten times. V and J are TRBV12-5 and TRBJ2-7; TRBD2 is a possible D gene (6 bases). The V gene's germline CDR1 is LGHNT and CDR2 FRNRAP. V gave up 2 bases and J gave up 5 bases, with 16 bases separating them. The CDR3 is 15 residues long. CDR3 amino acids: CASGLLAEALNEQYF. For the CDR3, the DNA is TGTGCTAGTGGTTTGTTAGCGGAGGCCCTGAACGAGCAGTACTTC.

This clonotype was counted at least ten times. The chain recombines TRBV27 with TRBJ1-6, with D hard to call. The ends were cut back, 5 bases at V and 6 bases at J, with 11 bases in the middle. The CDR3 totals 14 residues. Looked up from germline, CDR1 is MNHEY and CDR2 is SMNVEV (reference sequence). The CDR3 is CASSRVGINSPLHF. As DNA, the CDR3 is TGTGCCAGCAGTAGGGTGGGGATTAATTCACCCCTCCACTTT.

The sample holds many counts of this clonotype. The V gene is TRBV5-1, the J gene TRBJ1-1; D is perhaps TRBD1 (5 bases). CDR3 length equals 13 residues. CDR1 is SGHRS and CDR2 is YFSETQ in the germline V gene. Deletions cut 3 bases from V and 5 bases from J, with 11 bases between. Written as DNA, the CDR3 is TGCGCCAGCAGCTGGGGGGATCGGACTGAAGCTTTCTTT. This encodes CASSWGDRTEAFF. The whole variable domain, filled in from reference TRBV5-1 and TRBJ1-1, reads KAGVTQTPRYLIKTRGQQVTLSCSPISGHRSVSWYQQTPGQGLQFLFEYFSETQRNKGNFPGRFSGRQFSNSRSEMNVSTLELGDSALYLCASSWGDRTEAFFGQGTRLTVV.

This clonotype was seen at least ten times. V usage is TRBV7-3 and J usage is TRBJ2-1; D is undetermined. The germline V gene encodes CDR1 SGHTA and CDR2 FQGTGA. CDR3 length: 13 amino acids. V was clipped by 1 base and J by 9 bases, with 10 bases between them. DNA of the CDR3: TGTGCCAGCAGCTTAAATCATCAGGTTGAGCAGTTCTTC. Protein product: CASSLNHQVEQFF.

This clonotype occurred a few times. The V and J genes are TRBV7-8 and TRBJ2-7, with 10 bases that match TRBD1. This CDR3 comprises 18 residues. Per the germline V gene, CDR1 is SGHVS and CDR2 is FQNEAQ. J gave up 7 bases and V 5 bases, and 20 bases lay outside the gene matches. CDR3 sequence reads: CASSPPVLGQGRSGEQYF. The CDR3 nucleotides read TGTGCCAGCAGCCCTCCAGTCCTGGGACAGGGGAGGTCGGGAGAGCAGTACTTC.

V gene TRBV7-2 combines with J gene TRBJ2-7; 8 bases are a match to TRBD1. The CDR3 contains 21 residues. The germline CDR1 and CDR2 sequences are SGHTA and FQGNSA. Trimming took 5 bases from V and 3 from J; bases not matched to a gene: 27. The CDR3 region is CASSPRTGMGKNVGDFYEQYF. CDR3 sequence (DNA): TGTGCCAGCAGCCCCCGGACAGGGATGGGAAAAAACGTAGGGGACTTCTACGAGCAGTACTTC. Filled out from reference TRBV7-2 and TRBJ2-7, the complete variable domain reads GAGVSQSPSNKVTEKGKDVELRCDPISGHTALYWYRQSLGQGLEFLIYFQGNSAPDKSGLPSDRFSAERTGGSVSTLTIQRTQQEDSAVYLCASSPRTGMGKNVGDFYEQYFGPGTRLTVT.

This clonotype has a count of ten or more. The CDR3 bases are TGCGCCAGCAGCCAAGACCCAGGGAACTATAATTCACCCCTCCACTTT. It encodes CASSQDPGNYNSPLHF. This chain connects TRBV4-1 to TRBJ1-6; D may be TRBD1 (5 bases). V lost 0 bases and J lost 3, with 9 bases in between. There are 16 residues in the CDR3. In germline, CDR1 is MGHRA, CDR2 YSYEKL.

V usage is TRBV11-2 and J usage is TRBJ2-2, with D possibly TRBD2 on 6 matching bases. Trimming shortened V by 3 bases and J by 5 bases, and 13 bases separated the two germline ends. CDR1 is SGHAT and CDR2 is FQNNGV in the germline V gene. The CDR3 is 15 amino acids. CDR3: CASSLGSGGTGELFF. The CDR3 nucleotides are TGTGCCAGCAGCTTGGGCTCTGGGGGGACCGGGGAGCTGTTTTTT.

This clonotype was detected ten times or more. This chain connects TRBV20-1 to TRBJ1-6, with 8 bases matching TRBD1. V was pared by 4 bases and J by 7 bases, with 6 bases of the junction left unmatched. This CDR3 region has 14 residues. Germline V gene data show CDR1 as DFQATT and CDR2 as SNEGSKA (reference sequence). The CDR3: CSANGQGGNSPLHF. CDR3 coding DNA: TGCAGTGCTAACGGACAGGGAGGAAATTCACCCCTCCACTTT.

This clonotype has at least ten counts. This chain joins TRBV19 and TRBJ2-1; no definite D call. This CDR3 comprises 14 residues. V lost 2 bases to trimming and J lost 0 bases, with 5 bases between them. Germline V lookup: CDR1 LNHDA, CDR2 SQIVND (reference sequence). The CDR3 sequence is CASSIRASYNEQFF. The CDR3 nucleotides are TGTGCCAGTAGTATAAGGGCCTCCTACAATGAGCAGTTCTTC.

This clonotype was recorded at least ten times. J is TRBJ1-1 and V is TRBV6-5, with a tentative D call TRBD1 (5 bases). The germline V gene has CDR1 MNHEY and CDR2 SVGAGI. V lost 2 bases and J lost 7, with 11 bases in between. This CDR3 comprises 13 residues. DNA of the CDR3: TGTGCCAGCAGTTACGCAGGGCGAGATGAAGCTTTCTTT. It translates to CASSYAGRDEAFF.

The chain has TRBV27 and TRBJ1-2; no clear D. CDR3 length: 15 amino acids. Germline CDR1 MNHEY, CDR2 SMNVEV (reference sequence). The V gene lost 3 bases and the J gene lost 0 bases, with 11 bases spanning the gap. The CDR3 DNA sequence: TGTGCCAGCAGTTTGGCGGGAAAAGCTAACTATGGCTACACCTTC. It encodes CASSLAGKANYGYTF.